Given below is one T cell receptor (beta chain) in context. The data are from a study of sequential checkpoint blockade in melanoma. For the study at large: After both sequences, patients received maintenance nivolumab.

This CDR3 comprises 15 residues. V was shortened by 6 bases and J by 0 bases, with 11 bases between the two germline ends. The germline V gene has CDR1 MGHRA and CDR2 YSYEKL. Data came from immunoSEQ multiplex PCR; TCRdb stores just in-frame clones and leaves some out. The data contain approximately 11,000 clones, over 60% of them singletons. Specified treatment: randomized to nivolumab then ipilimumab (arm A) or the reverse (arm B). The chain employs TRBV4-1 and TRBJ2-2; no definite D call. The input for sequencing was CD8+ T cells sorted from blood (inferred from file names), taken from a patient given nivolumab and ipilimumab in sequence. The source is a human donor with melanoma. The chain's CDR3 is CASSRGASNTGELFF. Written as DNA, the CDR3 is TGCGCCAGCAGTCGCGGAGCCTCGAACACCGGGGAGCTGTTTTTT.